Given below is one TCR beta chain in context. The entry originates in a study of beta chain features in type 1 diabetes. Investigators reverse transcribed all isolated RNA, so they sequenced expressed TCRB transcripts. Produced via immunoSEQ multiplex PCR; TCRdb's table is partial and in-frame only. The sample lists 860,000 or so clones, roughly a sixth occurring once. The authors sorted CD4+ naive, central memory, regulatory and stem cell-like memory cells via CD45RO/CCR7/CD25/CD127/CD95/CD27. The CDR3 covers 18 residues. The germline V gene has CDR1 SGHAT and CDR2 FQNNGV. V gave up 5 bases and J gave up 5 bases, with 25 bases separating them.

The specimen was naive CD4+ T cells from blood. This clonotype was obtained from a woman aged 18-35 years in good health. The chain uses TRBV11-2 and TRBJ2-1, with a possible D match to TRBD1 (6 bases). CDR3 coding DNA: TGTGCCAGCAGCCCCTTGGACAGACAGCGCAGCTCAAACAATGAGCAGTTCTTC. Translated: CASSPLDRQRSSNNEQFF. Together with reference TRBV11-2 and TRBJ2-1, the CDR3 gives the full variable domain: EAGVAQSPRYKIIEKRQSVAFWCNPISGHATLYWYQQILGQGPKLLIQFQNNGVVDDSQLPKDRFSAERLKGVDSTLKIQPAKLEDSAVYLCASSPLDRQRSSNNEQFFGPGTRLTVL.